This paragraph reports one T cell receptor beta chain. Its antigen has not been determined. Per-nucleotide qualities are absent, and no much larger clonotype sits a single base away. CDR1 and CDR2, per the germline V gene, are MGHDK and SYGVNS. The CDR3, from cysteine to phenylalanine, totals 17 residues. Only the CDR3 DNA is retained, 51 bases long and in frame from the first base. Trimming takes 4 bases from V and 8 bases from J, and the germline ends sit 23 bases apart. This sample was taken from a study of PD-L1 blockade in urothelial cancer (dated 2017 in TCRdb). Context from the whole study: All patients started therapy at some point between 2014 and 2016 and received atezolizumab 1,200 mg intravenously every 3 weeks. Whole exome sequencing and RNA sequencing of pretreatment tumors were performed alongside TCR sequencing in the same patients. Around 29 patients had pretreatment blood TCR-seq, around 24 had at least one posttreatment blood collection, and around 24 had tumor TCR-seq. The study was an exploratory multi-omic analysis of somatic, immune and clinical correlates of response to PD-L1 blockade with atezolizumab in urothelial cancer. Durable clinical benefit was achieved by nine patients and was not achieved by 20 patients. Blood samples were analyzed at 3 weeks after treatment start (second dose) and at 6 weeks after treatment start. About 90% of the 29 patients were males with bladder-origin urothelial cancer, and about 65% of the roughly 30 reported a prior smoking history. Pretreatment tumor samples, along with matched peripheral blood collected serially before and after atezolizumab treatment, underwent TCR sequencing. Progression-free survival longer than 6 months counted as durable clinical benefit, and TCR features were additionally tested against both progression-free and overall survival. Blood samples yielded a median of roughly 150,000 T cells and more than 75,000 unique TCRs, with median clonality 0.080. Patients had an ECOG performance status of 0 or 1 and had received between 0 and 3 prior chemotherapy regimens. Beyond this particular receptor, the publication reports: Patients with durable benefit showed greater expansion of tumor-associated TCR clones in peripheral blood 3 weeks after starting treatment (n of about 20, p = 0.022). Because of the small sample size (n ≈ 30) and the many exploratory analyses performed, the results are intended to be regarded as hypothesis-generating. Improved progression-free and overall survival was associated with having pretreatment peripheral blood TCR clonality below the median.

To estimate absolute template abundance from read counts, synthetic TCR analog templates were spiked into each PCR. Using the immunoSEQ assay, TCRbeta CDR3 regions were amplified from genomic DNA with bias-controlled V and J gene primers. Sequencing of rearranged TCRbeta segments was performed at approximately 20X coverage. On the study's bioinformatics: Clustering was used to correct sequencing errors, and CDR3s were annotated against IMGT so that V, D and J genes could be assigned. Downstream analyses used only productive TCRbeta rearrangements, leaving out any out-of-frame or stop-codon sequences. Clonality was calculated as one minus the Shannon entropy normalized by the log of the number of unique productive sequences. Fisher's exact test with Benjamini-Hochberg correction, at a threshold of adjusted p below 0.01, was used to find clones that differed between time points or between blood and tumor. In TCRdb, the immuneACCESS table is reduced to in-frame sequences with V and J assigned. These tables do not hold every clone; where another copy was compared, an unresolved V gene accounts for under half, and the others remain unexplained. That table furnishes V, J and clone size, whereas the DNA furnished D and trimming. Here the sample has about 73,000 clones; approximately 91% occur a single time. Approximately 3.2% of the sample rests with the top ten.

A total of under 30 patients with locally advanced or metastatic urothelial carcinoma, treated at Memorial Sloan Kettering on a trial protocol, made up the cohort. Peripheral blood mononuclear cells were collected pretreatment and during treatment, at between 1 and 8 total time points per patient. The Qiagen DNeasy Blood extraction kit was used to purify genomic DNA from total PBMCs and tumor samples. PBMCs were collected pretreatment and during treatment, and were isolated and stored as previously described. The sequence joins TRBV25-1 to TRBJ1-4, and TRBD1 may be the D gene, going by 6 matching bases. Sequencing was performed on PBMCs, taken around atezolizumab (anti-PD-L1) treatment. This TCR was recovered from a man in his sixties with urothelial cancer. The CDR3 protein is CASSAYAQGASREKLFF. The bases read TGTGCCAGCAGTGCTTACGCACAGGGAGCATCACGAGAAAAACTGTTTTTT.